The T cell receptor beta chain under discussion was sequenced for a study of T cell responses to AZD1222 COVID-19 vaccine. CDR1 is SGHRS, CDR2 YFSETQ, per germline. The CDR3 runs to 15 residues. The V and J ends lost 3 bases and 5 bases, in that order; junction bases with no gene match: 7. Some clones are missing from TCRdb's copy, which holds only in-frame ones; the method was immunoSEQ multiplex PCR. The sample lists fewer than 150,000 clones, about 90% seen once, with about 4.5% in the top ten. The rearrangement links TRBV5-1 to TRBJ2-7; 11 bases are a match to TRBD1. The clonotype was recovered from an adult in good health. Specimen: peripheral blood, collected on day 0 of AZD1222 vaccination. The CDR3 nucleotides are TGCGCCAGCAGCTACGCCGGGACAGGGGGGAACGAGCAGTACTTC. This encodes CASSYAGTGGNEQYF.